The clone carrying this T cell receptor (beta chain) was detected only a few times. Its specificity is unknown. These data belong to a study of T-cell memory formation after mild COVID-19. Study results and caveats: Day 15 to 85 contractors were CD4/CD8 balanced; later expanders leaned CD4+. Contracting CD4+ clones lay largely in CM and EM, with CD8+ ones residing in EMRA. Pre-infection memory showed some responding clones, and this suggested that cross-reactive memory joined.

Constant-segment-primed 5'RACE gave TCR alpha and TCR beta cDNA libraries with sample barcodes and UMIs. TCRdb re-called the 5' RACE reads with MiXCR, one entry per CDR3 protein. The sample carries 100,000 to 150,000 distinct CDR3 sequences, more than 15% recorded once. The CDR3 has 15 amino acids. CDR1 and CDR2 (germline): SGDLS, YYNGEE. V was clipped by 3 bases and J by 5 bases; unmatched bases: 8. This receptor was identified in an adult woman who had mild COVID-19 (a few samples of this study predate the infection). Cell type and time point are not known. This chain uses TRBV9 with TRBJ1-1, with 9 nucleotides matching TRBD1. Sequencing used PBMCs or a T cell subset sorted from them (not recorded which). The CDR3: CASSAFTGGGTEAFF. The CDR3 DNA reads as TGTGCCAGCAGCGCGTTTACAGGGGGCGGGACTGAAGCTTTCTTT.